Listed below are T cell receptor beta chains from one sample, sequenced in a study of T cell responses to AZD1222 COVID-19 vaccine. The table came from immunoSEQ multiplex PCR; TCRdb's copy has only in-frame clones and leaves some out. The sample yields fewer than 120,000 clones, 70% to 90% seen once. The material sequenced was peripheral blood, taken 28 days after the second AZD1222 dose. All receptors derive from an adult who received the AZD1222 COVID-19 vaccine. Each CDR3 is given with its conserved first and last residue. A D gene is named only where the DNA matches it firmly. Some rows have no size entry. The others give once, few or many, or a class for an expanded clone.

V	J	size	D	CDR3	DNA
TRBV28	TRBJ2-3	.	.	CASSSWVTDTQYF	TGTGCCAGCAGCTCCTGGGTCACAGATACGCAGTATTTT
TRBV10-2	TRBJ2-4	.	TRBD1	CASTDRTGSFRNIQYF	TGCGCCAGCACCGACCGGACAGGGAGTTTCAGGAACATTCAGTACTTC
TRBV30	TRBJ1-1	.	TRBD1	CAWGGQGTEAFF	TGTGCCTGGGGGGGACAGGGAACTGAAGCTTTCTTT
TRBV11-2	TRBJ2-2	once	.	CASSPRPAGELFF	TGTGCCAGCAGTCCGCGGCCAGCCGGGGAGCTGTTTTTT
TRBV6-6	TRBJ1-5	.	.	CASSRRIPGPMFNQPQHF	TGTGCCAGCAGCCGACGGATTCCGGGACCAATGTTCAATCAGCCCCAGCATTTT
TRBV19	TRBJ2-7	.	.	CASSIPGVTYEQYF	TGTGCCAGTAGTATACCGGGGGTAACCTACGAGCAGTACTTC
TRBV7-3	TRBJ2-1	once	TRBD2	CASSLRPSGGTQFF	TGTGCCAGCAGCTTAAGACCTAGCGGGGGGACCCAGTTCTTC
TRBV6-5	TRBJ2-3	.	.	CATGWRGGTDTQYF	TGTGCCACGGGATGGAGGGGGGGCACAGATACGCAGTATTTT
TRBV3-1/TRBV3-2	TRBJ2-1	.	.	CASSPWGGPAEQFF	TGTGCCAGCAGCCCATGGGGGGGCCCCGCTGAGCAGTTCTTC
TRBV7-8	TRBJ2-7	.	TRBD2	CASSLTGGAPYEQYF	TGTGCCAGCAGCTTAACGGGGGGGGCACCCTACGAGCAGTACTTC
TRBV29-1	TRBJ1-1	once	.	CSVDGGRGTEAFF	TGCAGCGTTGATGGGGGCCGGGGTACTGAAGCTTTCTTT